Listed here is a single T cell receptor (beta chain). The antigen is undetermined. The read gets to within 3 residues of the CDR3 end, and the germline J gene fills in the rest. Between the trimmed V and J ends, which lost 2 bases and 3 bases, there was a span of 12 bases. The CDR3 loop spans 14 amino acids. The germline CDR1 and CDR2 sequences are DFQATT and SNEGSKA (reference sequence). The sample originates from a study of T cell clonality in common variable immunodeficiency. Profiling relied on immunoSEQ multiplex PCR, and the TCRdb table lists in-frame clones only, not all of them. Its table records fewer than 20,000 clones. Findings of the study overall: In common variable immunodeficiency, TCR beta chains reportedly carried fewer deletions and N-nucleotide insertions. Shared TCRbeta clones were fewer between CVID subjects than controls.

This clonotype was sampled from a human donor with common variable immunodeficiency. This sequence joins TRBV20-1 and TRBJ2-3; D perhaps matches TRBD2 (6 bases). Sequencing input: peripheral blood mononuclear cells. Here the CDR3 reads CSARFLAVTDTQYF. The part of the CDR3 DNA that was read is TGCAGTGCTAGATTCTTAGCGGTTACAGATACG.